This TCR beta chain was identified in a study of Ad26.COV2.S vaccination and SARS-CoV-2 variants. Study context: Sample donor was a member of the COV1001 Ad26.COV2.S trial arm.

Repertoires were generated with immunoSEQ multiplex PCR, while TCRdb's copy carries only in-frame clones and drops some. The table includes about 680,000 clones, about 89% detected once. The treatment is: roughly 18 received Ad26.COV2.S at low or high dose, single or two shots; about 5 received placebo; per-sample allocation not given. Day 63 following the first vaccine or placebo injection was when the samples were taken. This sequence originates from a person aged 18-65 years who received the Ad26.COV2.S COVID-19 vaccine or a placebo. Sequences were derived from peripheral blood, sampled in a trial of Ad26.COV2.S vaccine versus placebo.

CDR3 region: CASSPRGAGGTGELFF. The CDR3 DNA follows: TGTGCCAGCAGCCCCAGGGGTGCGGGGGGAACCGGGGAGCTGTTTTTT. V is TRBV9 and J is TRBJ2-2, with 8 bases aligning to TRBD2. Germline V gene lookup returns CDR1 SGDLS and CDR2 YYNGEE. There are 16 residues in the CDR3. Trimming at V came to 4 bases and at J to 5 bases, leaving 10 bases not matched to a gene. The full variable domain, with the rest looked up from reference TRBV9 and TRBJ2-2, is DSGVTQTPKHLITATGQRVTLRCSPRSGDLSVYWYQQSLDQGLQFLIQYYNGEERAKGNILERFSAQQFPDLHSELNLSSLELGDSALYFCASSPRGAGGTGELFFGEGSRLTVL.